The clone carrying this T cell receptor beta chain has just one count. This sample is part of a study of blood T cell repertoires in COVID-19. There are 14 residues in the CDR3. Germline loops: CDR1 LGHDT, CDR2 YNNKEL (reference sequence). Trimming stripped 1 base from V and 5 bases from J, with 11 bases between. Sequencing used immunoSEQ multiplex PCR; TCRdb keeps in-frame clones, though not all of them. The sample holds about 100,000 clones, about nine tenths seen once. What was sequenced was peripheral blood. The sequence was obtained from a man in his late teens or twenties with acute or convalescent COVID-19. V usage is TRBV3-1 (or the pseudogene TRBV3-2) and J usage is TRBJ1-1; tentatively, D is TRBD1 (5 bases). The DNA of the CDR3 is TGTGCCAGCAGCCAAGGCAGGGCAGGGACTGAAGCTTTCTTT. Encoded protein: CASSQGRAGTEAFF.